This TCR beta chain emerged from a study of blood T cell repertoires in COVID-19. Study at large: Samples came from the United States, Italy and Spain, spanning acute and convalescent COVID-19. Sources were T cells, B-cell-depleted T cells, or PBMCs; the material itself was cDNA or gDNA.

Using immunoSEQ multiplex PCR, the repertoire was profiled, and TCRdb retains in-frame clones only, with some absent. The sample shows 150,000 or so clones, about four fifths of them seen only once. The CDR3 has 13 residues. With V trimmed by 4 bases and J by 5 bases, 6 bases remained unmatched. Germline CDR1 reads SGHDT; CDR2 reads YYEEEE. J is TRBJ2-7 and V is TRBV5-6; 7 positions match TRBD2. The clonotype was recovered from a woman in her sixties or seventies with acute or convalescent COVID-19. The specimen was peripheral blood. Written as DNA, the CDR3 is TGTGCCAGCAGCCGGTGGAGCGGGAACGAGCAGTACTTC. Amino acid sequence: CASSRWSGNEQYF.